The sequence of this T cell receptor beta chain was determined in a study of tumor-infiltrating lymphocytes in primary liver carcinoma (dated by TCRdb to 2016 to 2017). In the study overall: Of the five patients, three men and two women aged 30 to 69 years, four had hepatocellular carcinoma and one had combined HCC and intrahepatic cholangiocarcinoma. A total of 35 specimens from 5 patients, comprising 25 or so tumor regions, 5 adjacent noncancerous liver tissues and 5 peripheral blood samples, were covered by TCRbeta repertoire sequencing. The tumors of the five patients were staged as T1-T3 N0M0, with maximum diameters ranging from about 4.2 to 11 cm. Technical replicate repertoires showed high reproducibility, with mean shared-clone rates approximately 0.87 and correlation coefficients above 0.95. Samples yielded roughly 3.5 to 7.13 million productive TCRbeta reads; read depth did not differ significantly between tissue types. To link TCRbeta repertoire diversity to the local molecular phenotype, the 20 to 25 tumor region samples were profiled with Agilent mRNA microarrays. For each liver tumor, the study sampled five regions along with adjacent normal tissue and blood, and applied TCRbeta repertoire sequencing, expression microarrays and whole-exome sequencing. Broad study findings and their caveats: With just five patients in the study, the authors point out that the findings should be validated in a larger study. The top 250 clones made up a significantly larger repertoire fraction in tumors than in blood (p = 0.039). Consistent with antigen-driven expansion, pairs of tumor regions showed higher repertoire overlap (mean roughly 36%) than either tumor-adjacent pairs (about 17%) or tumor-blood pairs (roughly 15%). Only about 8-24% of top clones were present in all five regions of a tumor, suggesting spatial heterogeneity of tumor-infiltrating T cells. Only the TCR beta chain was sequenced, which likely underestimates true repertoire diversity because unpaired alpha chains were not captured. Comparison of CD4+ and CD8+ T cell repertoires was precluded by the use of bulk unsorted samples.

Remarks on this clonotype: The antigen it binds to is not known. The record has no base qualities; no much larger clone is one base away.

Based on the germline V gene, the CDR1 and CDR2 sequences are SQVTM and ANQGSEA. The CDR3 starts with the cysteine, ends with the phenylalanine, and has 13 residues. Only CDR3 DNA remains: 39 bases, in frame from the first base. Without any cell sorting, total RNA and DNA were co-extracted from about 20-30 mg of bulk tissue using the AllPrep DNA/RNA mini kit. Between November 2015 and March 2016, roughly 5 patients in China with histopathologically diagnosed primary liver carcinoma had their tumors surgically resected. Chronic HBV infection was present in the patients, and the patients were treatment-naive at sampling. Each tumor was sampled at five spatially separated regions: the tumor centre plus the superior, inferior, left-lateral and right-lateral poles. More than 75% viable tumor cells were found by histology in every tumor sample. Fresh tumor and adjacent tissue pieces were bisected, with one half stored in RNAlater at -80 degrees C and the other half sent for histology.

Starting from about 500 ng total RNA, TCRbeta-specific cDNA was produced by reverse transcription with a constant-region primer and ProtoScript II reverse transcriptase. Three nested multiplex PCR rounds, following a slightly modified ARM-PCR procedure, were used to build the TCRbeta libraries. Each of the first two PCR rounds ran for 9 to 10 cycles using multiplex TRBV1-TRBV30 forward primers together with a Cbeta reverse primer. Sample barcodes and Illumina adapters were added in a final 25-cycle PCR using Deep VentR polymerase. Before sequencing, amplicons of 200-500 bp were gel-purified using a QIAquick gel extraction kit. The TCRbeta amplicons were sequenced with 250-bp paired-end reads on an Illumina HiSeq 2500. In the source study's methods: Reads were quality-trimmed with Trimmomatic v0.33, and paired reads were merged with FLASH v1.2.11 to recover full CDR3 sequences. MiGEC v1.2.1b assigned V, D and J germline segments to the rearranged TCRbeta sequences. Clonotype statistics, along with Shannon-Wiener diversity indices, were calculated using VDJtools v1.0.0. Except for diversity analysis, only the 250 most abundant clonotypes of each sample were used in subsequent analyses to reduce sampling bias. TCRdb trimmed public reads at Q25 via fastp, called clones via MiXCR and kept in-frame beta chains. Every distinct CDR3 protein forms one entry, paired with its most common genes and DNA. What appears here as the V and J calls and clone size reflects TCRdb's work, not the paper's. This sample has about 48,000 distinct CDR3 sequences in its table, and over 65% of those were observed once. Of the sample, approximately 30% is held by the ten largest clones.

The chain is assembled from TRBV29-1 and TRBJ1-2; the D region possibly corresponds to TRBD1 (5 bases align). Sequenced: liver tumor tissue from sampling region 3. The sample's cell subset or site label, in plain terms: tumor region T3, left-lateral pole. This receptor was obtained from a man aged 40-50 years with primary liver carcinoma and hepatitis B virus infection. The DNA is TGCAGTGTTACAGCTGGGGGGACGGATGGCTACACCTTC. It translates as CSVTAGGTDGYTF.